The present T cell receptor beta chain was sequenced within a study of T cells in Graves' hyperthyroidism and ophthalmopathy. Researchers took RNA transcripts and amplified the TCR beta CDR3 regions from them. TCR CDR3 underwent first-round RT-PCR with the HTBI primer set. One entry per CDR3 protein results from TCRdb running MiXCR on the multiplex PCR reads. Of hundreds of thousands of distinct CDR3 sequences listed, over 11% are singletons. The CDR3 runs to 15 residues. Germline trimming cut 3 bases from V and 2 bases from J; bases unmatched to any gene: 5. The germline V gene encodes CDR1 LNHNV and CDR2 YYDKDF (reference sequence). This clonotype was seen more than once but under ten times.

The sequence was collected from a woman in her 30s with Graves' hyperthyroidism. Sequences were obtained from blood. The gene calls are TRBV15 and TRBJ2-3, with 7 nucleotides matching TRBD2. CDR3 loop: CATSRARENTDTQYF. CDR3 DNA sequence: TGTGCCACCAGCAGGGCGCGGGAGAACACAGATACGCAGTATTTT.